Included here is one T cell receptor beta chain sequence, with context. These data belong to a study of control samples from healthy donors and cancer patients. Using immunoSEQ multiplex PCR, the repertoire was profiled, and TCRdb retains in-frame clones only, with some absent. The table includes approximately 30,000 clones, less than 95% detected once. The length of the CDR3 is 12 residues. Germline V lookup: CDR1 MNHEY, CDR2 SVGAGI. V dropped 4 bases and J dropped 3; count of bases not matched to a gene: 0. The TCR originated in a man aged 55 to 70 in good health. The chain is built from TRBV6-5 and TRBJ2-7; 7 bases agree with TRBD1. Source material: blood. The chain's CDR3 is CASSWDSYEQYF. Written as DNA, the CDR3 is TGTGCCAGCAGTTGGGACAGCTACGAGCAGTACTTC.